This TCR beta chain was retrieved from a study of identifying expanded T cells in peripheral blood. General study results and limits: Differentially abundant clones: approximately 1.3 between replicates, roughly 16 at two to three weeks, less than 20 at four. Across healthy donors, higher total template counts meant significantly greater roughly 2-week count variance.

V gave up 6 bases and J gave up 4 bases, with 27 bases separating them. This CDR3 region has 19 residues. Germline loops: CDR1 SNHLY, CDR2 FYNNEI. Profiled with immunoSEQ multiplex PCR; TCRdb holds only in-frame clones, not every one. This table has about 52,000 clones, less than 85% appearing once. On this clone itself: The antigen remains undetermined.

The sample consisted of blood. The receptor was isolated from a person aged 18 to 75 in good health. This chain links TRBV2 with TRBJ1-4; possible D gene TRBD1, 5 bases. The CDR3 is CASRRGAAVQGRSNEKLFF. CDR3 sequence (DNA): TGTGCCAGCAGGAGAGGGGCGGCGGTACAAGGACGGAGTAATGAAAAACTGTTTTTT.